This T cell receptor beta chain was profiled in a study of T cell responses to AZD1222 COVID-19 vaccine. Comment on this clone: Its antigen remains unidentified.

Measured with immunoSEQ multiplex PCR; TCRdb has only the in-frame clones, and not every one. The sample contains about 110,000 clones, around 90% of which appear only once. Study results and caveats: Just a handful of AZD1222 recipients were seropositive at baseline. Repertoires were collected only later (after the peak T cell response had occurred).

Germline V gene sequence: CDR1 SGHTS, CDR2 YDEGEE. The CDR3 totals 16 residues. Germline trimming cut 3 bases from V and 5 bases from J; bases unmatched to any gene: 12. This receptor was taken from an adult who received the AZD1222 COVID-19 vaccine. The chain uses TRBV5-8 and TRBJ2-7; 9 positions agree with TRBD1. Sequencing used peripheral blood, obtained 28 days after the second AZD1222 dose. The DNA for the CDR3 is TGTGCCAGCAGCTCCTGGGGCGACAGGGGGGTCCACGAGCAGTACTTC. Translation gives CASSSWGDRGVHEQYF.